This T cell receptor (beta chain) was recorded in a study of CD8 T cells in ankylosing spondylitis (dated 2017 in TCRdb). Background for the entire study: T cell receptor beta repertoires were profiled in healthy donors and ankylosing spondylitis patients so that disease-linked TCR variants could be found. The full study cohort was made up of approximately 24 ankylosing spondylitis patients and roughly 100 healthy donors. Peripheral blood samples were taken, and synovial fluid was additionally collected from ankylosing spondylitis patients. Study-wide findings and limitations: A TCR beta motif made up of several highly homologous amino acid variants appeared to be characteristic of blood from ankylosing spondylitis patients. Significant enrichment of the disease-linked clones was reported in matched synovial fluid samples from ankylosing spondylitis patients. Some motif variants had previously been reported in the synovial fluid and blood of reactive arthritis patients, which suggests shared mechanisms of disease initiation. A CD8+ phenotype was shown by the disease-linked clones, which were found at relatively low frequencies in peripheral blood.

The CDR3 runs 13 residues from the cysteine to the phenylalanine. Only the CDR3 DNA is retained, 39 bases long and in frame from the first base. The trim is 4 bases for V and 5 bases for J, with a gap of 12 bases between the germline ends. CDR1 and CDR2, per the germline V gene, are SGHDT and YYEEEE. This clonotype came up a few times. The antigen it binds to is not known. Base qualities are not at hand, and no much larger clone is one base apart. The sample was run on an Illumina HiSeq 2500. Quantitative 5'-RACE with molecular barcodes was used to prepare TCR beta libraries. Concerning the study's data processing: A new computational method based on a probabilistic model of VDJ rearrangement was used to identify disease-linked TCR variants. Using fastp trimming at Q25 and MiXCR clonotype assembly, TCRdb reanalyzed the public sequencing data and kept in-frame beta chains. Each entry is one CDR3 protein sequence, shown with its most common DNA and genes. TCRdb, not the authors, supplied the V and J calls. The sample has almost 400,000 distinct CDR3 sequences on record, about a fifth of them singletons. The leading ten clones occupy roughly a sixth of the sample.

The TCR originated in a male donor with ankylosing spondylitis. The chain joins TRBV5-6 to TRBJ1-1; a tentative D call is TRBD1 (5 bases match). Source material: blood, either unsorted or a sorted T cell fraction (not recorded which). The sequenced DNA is TGTGCCAGCAGCGTCTATAGGGGTACTGAAGCTTTCTTT. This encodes CASSVYRGTEAFF.